The following is a TCR beta chain sequence with its context. These data come from a study of T cell clusters in autoimmune cytopenias. Looking at the study overall: The mean age of healthy donor controls was about 53 years, the median approximately 59 years.

Germline CDR1 and CDR2: MNHEY and SVGEGT. This CDR3 contains 16 residues. Multiplex touch-down PCR amplified TRB using TRB-A and TRB-B pools in one tube. TCRdb re-called the multiplex PCR reads; every CDR3 protein appears as one record, without DNA. The record lists around 15,000 distinct CDR3 sequences, of which the ten most abundant hold 3% to 4%. About 37,500 genome equivalents of blood DNA were amplified for TRB. These sequences were also reported in another study, on T cell repertoires in aging, cancer and after chemotherapy.

The source of this sequence is a human donor in good health. The sample comprised peripheral blood. J is TRBJ2-1 and V is TRBV6-2 or TRBV6-3; with no DNA, the TCRdb D assignment of TRBD2 cannot be verified. The CDR3 reads CASSLGGSGRANEQFF.